This paragraph covers one T cell receptor beta chain sequence. Its antigen is as yet unknown. The data belong to a study of cytomegalovirus exposure and HLA in healthy donors. Study-level background: From HLA-typed donors, an early data release held tens of millions of unique TCRs. Whole-study results and caveats: Follow-up analysis seemed to connect common viral pathogens with several of the most significant clusters identified. Because they were indistinguishable, some V segments, including TRBV6-2 and TRBV6-3, were excluded.

The CDR3 is made up of 13 amino acids. Germline V gives CDR1 MNHNY, CDR2 SVGAGI (reference sequence). V lost 7 bases and J 0 bases, leaving 7 bases between the germline ends. Use of 60 Vbeta and 13 Jbeta primers characterized the PCR. Clones were sequenced by immunoSEQ multiplex PCR, and TCRdb holds only the in-frame ones, with some missing. The ten most abundant clones cover roughly 22% of a sample with about 20,000 clones. The V gene is TRBV6-6, the J gene TRBJ1-5; D is possibly TRBD1 (6 bases). This clonotype was obtained from a man in his 60s in good health and CMV-seropositive. The sequencing input was PBMCs. The CDR3 DNA sequence: TGTGCCAGCAAACAGGGTAGCAATCAGCCCCAGCATTTT. It is translated as CASKQGSNQPQHF.